These 23 T cell receptor beta chains originate from one sample sequenced in a study of blood T cells in healthy people across ages. The authors ran a second PCR of about 6 to 11 cycles using a sample-barcoded 5' primer and a J-beta primer mix. In TCRdb, the 5' RACE reads were re-called with MiXCR into one record per CDR3 protein. The sample includes over 950,000 distinct CDR3 sequences, roughly two fifths of them seen just once. Source material: blood. The receptors were sampled from a young man in good health.

J is TRBJ2-3 and V is TRBV12-3 or TRBV12-4; D is ambiguous. This CDR3 is built from 16 residues. V was pared by 3 bases and J by 4 bases, with 17 bases between. The CDR3 bases are TGTGCCAGCAGTTTGTTAGGGCTAATAGCTCCAGATACGCAGTATTTT. This gives the protein CASSLLGLIAPDTQYF.

The rearrangement uses TRBV7-6 and TRBJ1-5; 8 bases line up with TRBD1. The CDR3 is 17 amino acids. The germline CDR1 and CDR2 sequences are SGHVS and FNYEAQ. V was clipped by 1 base and J by 1 base; unmatched bases: 6. The CDR3 reads CASSLEFGDRSNQPQHF. Here the CDR3 DNA reads TGTGCCAGCAGCTTAGAGTTCGGGGACAGGAGCAATCAGCCCCAGCATTTT. The full variable domain, rest sourced from reference TRBV7-6 and TRBJ1-5, is GAGVSQSPRYKVTKRGQDVALRCDPISGHVSLYWYRQALGQGPEFLTYFNYEAQQDKSGLPNDRFSAERPEGSISTLTIQRTEQRDSAMYRCASSLEFGDRSNQPQHFGDGTRLSIL.

The chain joins TRBV7-6 to TRBJ2-1; 11 nucleotides agree with TRBD2. This CDR3 has 15 residues. The germline CDR1 and CDR2 sequences are SGHVS and FNYEAQ. The V segment lost 5 bases and the J segment 4 bases; nucleotides outside the gene matches: 4. The CDR3 region is CASSMTSGEYNEQFF. The CDR3 nucleotides are TGTGCCAGCAGCATGACTAGCGGGGAGTACAATGAGCAGTTCTTC.

In its sample, this clonotype was seen a few times. This chain joins TRBV7-9 and TRBJ1-4, with 8 nucleotides matching TRBD1. Germline values: CDR1 SEHNR, CDR2 FQNEAQ (reference sequence). Germline trimming cut 5 bases from V and 7 bases from J; bases unmatched to any gene: 6. The CDR3 is 14 amino acids. CDR3 DNA sequence: TGTGCCAGCAGCGCGCAGGGGGCAGGTGAAAAACTGTTTTTT. Amino acid sequence: CASSAQGAGEKLFF.

The chain has TRBV4-1 and TRBJ1-1; D is undetermined. This CDR3 spans 14 amino acids. Germline values: CDR1 MGHRA, CDR2 YSYEKL. The germline V and J ends were trimmed by 4 bases and 1 base, with 10 bases remaining between them. As DNA, the CDR3 is TGCGCCAGCAGCCGTGACATACAGAACACTGAAGCTTTCTTT. Translated, it gives CASSRDIQNTEAFF.

The chain couples TRBV5-1 to TRBJ2-5; no firm D call. V gave up 3 bases and J gave up 1 base, with 13 bases separating them. The CDR3 has 15 amino acids. CDR1 SGHRS and CDR2 YFSETQ come from the germline V gene. The CDR3 DNA reads TGCGCCAGCAGCTCACGGCGAAAACTCCAAGAGACCCAGTACTTC. Its protein is CASSSRRKLQETQYF.

This chain uses TRBV7-2 with TRBJ2-3, with D uncertain. Germline V gene lookup returns CDR1 SGHTA and CDR2 FQGNSA. Trimming took off 0 bases at V and 8 bases at J, with 12 bases between the two ends. CDR3 size: 14 residues. The CDR3 here is CASSLAKQTGTQYF. DNA of the CDR3: TGTGCCAGCAGCTTAGCGAAACAGACCGGTACGCAGTATTTT.

This clonotype appeared a few times. J is TRBJ1-4 and V is TRBV9; maybe TRBD1 (6 bases). The V end was cut by 2 bases, the J end by 8 bases, with 16 bases between. Germline-derived CDR1 and CDR2 are SGDLS and YYNGEE. This CDR3 comprises 15 residues. CDR3 in amino acids: CASSVGGRGGEKLFF. The DNA of the CDR3 is TGTGCCAGCAGCGTTGGTGGCAGGGGTGGCGAAAAACTGTTTTTT. Full variable domain (outside the CDR3, taken from reference TRBV9 and TRBJ1-4): DSGVTQTPKHLITATGQRVTLRCSPRSGDLSVYWYQQSLDQGLQFLIQYYNGEERAKGNILERFSAQQFPDLHSELNLSSLELGDSALYFCASSVGGRGGEKLFFGSGTQLSVL.

The chain recombines TRBV20-1 with TRBJ2-1; D possibly matches TRBD1 or TRBD2 (5 bases each). This CDR3 contains 12 residues. From germline, CDR1 is DFQATT and CDR2 SNEGSKA (reference sequence). V was pared by 5 bases and J by 13 bases, with 18 bases between. CDR3 nucleotide sequence: TGCAGTGCTCGAGGGGTCCAAGAGACCCAGTTCTTC. Protein product: CSARGVQETQFF.

This clonotype was counted ten times or more. This chain joins TRBV13 and TRBJ2-7; D unresolved. The CDR3 extends over 14 amino acids. V lost 0 bases and J 4 bases, leaving 10 bases between the germline ends. CDR1 is PRHDT and CDR2 is FYEKMQ in the germline V gene (reference sequence). In nucleotides, the CDR3 is TGTGCCAGCAGCTTAGGCCTGGCTGCTTACGAGCAGTACTTC. Translated: CASSLGLAAYEQYF.

The chain has TRBV7-9 and TRBJ2-3; TRBD2 aligns across 7 bases. The germline V gene has CDR1 SEHNR and CDR2 FQNEAQ (reference sequence). The CDR3 covers 16 residues. Germline trimming cut 5 bases from V and 3 bases from J; bases unmatched to any gene: 11. The CDR3 is CASSPRSNGGTDTQYF. Written as DNA, the CDR3 is TGTGCCAGCAGCCCCAGGTCGAACGGGGGGACAGATACGCAGTATTTT.

The V gene is TRBV10-3, the J gene TRBJ2-4, with TRBD2 as a possible D gene (7 bases). This CDR3 is built from 15 residues. V was pared by 8 bases and J by 13 bases, with 27 bases between. Per germline, CDR1 ENHRY and CDR2 SYGVKD. The CDR3 loop reads CAISRGAEGDNEQYF. As DNA, the CDR3 is TGTGCCATCTCACGGGGGGCGGAAGGGGACAATGAGCAGTACTTC.

This clonotype has just one count. The gene calls are TRBV6-2 or TRBV6-3 and TRBJ1-6; 8 bases agree with TRBD1. The J segment lost 10 bases and the V segment lost 6 bases, leaving 17 bases of the junction unmatched. The CDR3 has 17 amino acids. Germline V gene sequence: CDR1 MNHEY, CDR2 SVGEGT. In DNA form, the CDR3 reads TGTGCCAGCAGACCACTTGAATACCGGACAGGGCGCTCACCCCTCCACTTT. Translation gives CASRPLEYRTGRSPLHF.

This clonotype has more than one count but fewer than ten. CDR3 in DNA: TGTGCCAGTCTACGCCGGGACACTAACAATGAGCAGTTCTTC. Amino acid sequence: CASLRRDTNNEQFF. The chain combines TRBV2 with TRBJ2-1, with a tentative D call TRBD1 (6 bases). The CDR3 runs 14 residues. Germline V gives CDR1 SNHLY, CDR2 FYNNEI. Trimming pared 9 bases from V and 5 bases from J, leaving 17 bases between. Variable domain in full (rest from reference TRBV2 and TRBJ2-1): EPEVTQTPSHQVTQMGQEVILRCVPISNHLYFYWYRQILGQKVEFLVSFYNNEISEKSEIFDDQFSVERPDGSNFTLKIRSTKLEDSAMYFCASLRRDTNNEQFFGPGTRLTVL.

This clonotype was detected many times. The chain is built from TRBV12-3 or TRBV12-4 and TRBJ2-1; D might be TRBD1 (5 bases). The CDR3 runs to 12 residues. V shed 4 bases and J shed 8 bases, with 9 bases lying between them. In nucleotides, the CDR3 is TGTGCCAGCAGTTCCCAGGGTTATGAGCAGTTCTTC. It yields the protein CASSSQGYEQFF.

The chain employs TRBV7-2 and TRBJ1-1, with D maybe TRBD1 (5 bases). V was clipped by 5 bases and J by 2 bases, with 12 bases between them. Germline V lookup: CDR1 SGHTA, CDR2 FQGNSA. The CDR3 loop spans 14 amino acids. CDR3 protein: CASSQDSDNTEAFF. Here the CDR3 DNA reads TGTGCCAGCAGCCAAGACAGTGACAACACTGAAGCTTTCTTT.

This clonotype has only a few counts. The chain combines TRBV9 with TRBJ2-5, with 7 bases matching TRBD1. Per germline, CDR1 SGDLS and CDR2 YYNGEE. The trim removed 3 bases at V and 5 bases at J, leaving 7 bases unmatched. This CDR3 has 14 amino acids. The CDR3 DNA reads TGTGCCAGCAGCGCCTGGACAGGTCGGGAGACCCAGTACTTC. Its protein product is CASSAWTGRETQYF.

This clonotype appeared a few times. The genes are TRBV7-2 and TRBJ2-5, with TRBD2 matching over 13 bases. Germline loops: CDR1 SGHTA, CDR2 FQGNSA. V lost 3 bases and J lost 4; bases outside the gene matches: 5. The CDR3 spans 16 residues. CDR3: CASSFAGLAGAETQYF. The DNA of the CDR3 is TGTGCCAGCAGCTTCGCCGGACTAGCGGGGGCAGAGACCCAGTACTTC. The variable domain in full, with the rest retrieved from reference TRBV7-2 and TRBJ2-5, is GAGVSQSPSNKVTEKGKDVELRCDPISGHTALYWYRQSLGQGLEFLIYFQGNSAPDKSGLPSDRFSAERTGGSVSTLTIQRTQQEDSAVYLCASSFAGLAGAETQYFGPGTRLLVL.

Concerning this clonotype itself: A junction boundary mismatches the germline segment, possibly from a read error. This chain links TRBV4-2 with TRBJ2-1; 11 bases fit TRBD2. The germline V gene encodes CDR1 LGHNA and CDR2 YNFKEQ. CDR3 length: 18 amino acids. The CDR3 spells CGSRTNSGGAGSPNEQFF. For the CDR3, the DNA is TGTGGCAGCAGGACGAATAGCGGGGGGGCCGGATCTCCCAATGAGCAGTTCTTC.

This chain links TRBV18 with TRBJ2-1, with a weak D call TRBD2 (5 bases). The CDR3 spans 14 residues. The germline V gene encodes CDR1 KGHSH and CDR2 LQKENI. V lost 4 bases and J 4 bases, leaving 11 bases between the germline ends. The CDR3 bases are TGTGCCAGCTCACGGGCAGGCGGGTACAATGAGCAGTTCTTC. Amino acids: CASSRAGGYNEQFF.

The gene calls are TRBV6-6 and TRBJ1-1; no firm D call. This CDR3 has 12 residues. Trimming pared 10 bases from V and 2 bases from J, leaving 11 bases between. Per germline, CDR1 MNHNY and CDR2 SVGAGI (reference sequence). The CDR3 DNA reads as TGTGCCACTCGGGAACTAAACACTGAAGCTTTCTTT. Protein: CATRELNTEAFF.

The chain recombines TRBV10-3 with TRBJ2-1; 10 nucleotides align to TRBD2. Looked up from germline, CDR1 is ENHRY and CDR2 is SYGVKD. The CDR3 has 16 amino acids. With V trimmed by 2 bases and J by 6 bases, 7 bases remained unmatched. The CDR3 loop is CAISERASGGGNEQFF. The CDR3 coding sequence is TGTGCCATCAGTGAGCGGGCTAGCGGGGGTGGCAATGAGCAGTTCTTC.

This clonotype was picked up a small number of times. V usage is TRBV5-1 and J usage is TRBJ2-3; D is undetermined. Germline V gene sequence: CDR1 SGHRS, CDR2 YFSETQ. This CDR3 comprises 14 residues. V lost 0 bases and J 4 bases, leaving 9 bases between the germline ends. The CDR3 coding sequence is TGCGCCAGCAGCTTGGATCTAGGTGCAGATACGCAGTATTTT. Residues: CASSLDLGADTQYF. The full variable domain, its missing parts supplied by reference TRBV5-1 and TRBJ2-3, is KAGVTQTPRYLIKTRGQQVTLSCSPISGHRSVSWYQQTPGQGLQFLFEYFSETQRNKGNFPGRFSGRQFSNSRSEMNVSTLELGDSALYLCASSLDLGADTQYFGPGTRLTVL.